A selection of T cell receptor beta chains follows, all from one sample in a study of blood T cell repertoires in COVID-19. Method: immunoSEQ multiplex PCR; TCRdb's copy keeps in-frame clones and lacks some. The sample yields some 300,000 clones, approximately 88% seen once. Sequencing was performed on peripheral blood. These receptors were obtained from a woman aged 30 to 39 who had recovered from COVID-19. CDR3s include the opening cysteine and the closing phenylalanine or tryptophan. The D gene is left open where the match is weak. Expanded clones get a size class; other rows say once, few or many, or leave the size out.

d_gene: -
len: 19
abundance: once
j_gene: TRBJ1-1
v_gene: TRBV3-1/TRBV3-2
CDR3aa: CASSRRVAGLAEMNTEAFF
CDR3nt: TGTGCCAGCAGCCGGCGGGTGGCAGGCCTCGCCGAAATGAACACTGAAGCTTTCTTT

d_gene: -
len: 13
abundance: -
j_gene: TRBJ1-2
v_gene: TRBV2
CDR3aa: CASKLGVNYGYTF
CDR3nt: TGTGCCAGCAAGCTAGGGGTGAACTATGGCTACACCTTC

d_gene: -
len: 15
abundance: -
j_gene: TRBJ1-5
v_gene: TRBV4-3
CDR3aa: CASSQDLTVNQPQHF
CDR3nt: TGCGCCAGCAGCCAAGATCTAACAGTCAATCAGCCCCAGCATTTT

d_gene: -
len: 15
abundance: -
j_gene: TRBJ2-1
v_gene: TRBV5-8
CDR3aa: CASSSGTRLDNEQFF
CDR3nt: TGTGCCAGCAGCTCAGGGACTCGGCTGGACAATGAGCAGTTCTTC

d_gene: -
len: 12
abundance: -
j_gene: TRBJ1-5
v_gene: TRBV28
CDR3aa: CASKLINQPQHF
CDR3nt: TGTGCCAGCAAACTGATCAATCAGCCCCAGCATTTT

d_gene: TRBD1
len: 14
abundance: -
j_gene: TRBJ1-5
v_gene: TRBV28
CDR3aa: CASSPVDRGQPQHF
CDR3nt: TGTGCCAGCAGTCCGGTAGACAGGGGCCAGCCCCAGCATTTT

d_gene: -
len: 17
abundance: -
j_gene: TRBJ2-1
v_gene: TRBV20-1
CDR3aa: CSASPRLTARSYNEQFF
CDR3nt: TGCAGTGCTAGTCCCCGACTCACTGCTCGCTCCTACAATGAGCAGTTCTTC

d_gene: -
len: 15
abundance: -
j_gene: TRBJ2-1
v_gene: TRBV21-1
CDR3aa: CASTPTGGARNEQFF
CDR3nt: TGTGCCAGCACCCCGACGGGGGGCGCGAGGAATGAGCAGTTCTTC

d_gene: -
len: 14
abundance: -
j_gene: TRBJ2-3
v_gene: TRBV25-1
CDR3aa: CASSLQGAADTQYF
CDR3nt: TGTGCCAGCAGCCTGCAAGGAGCGGCAGATACGCAGTATTTT

d_gene: -
len: 14
abundance: -
j_gene: TRBJ1-1
v_gene: TRBV28
CDR3aa: CASSLPGGVTEAFF
CDR3nt: TGTGCCAGCAGTCTTCCGGGGGGGGTCACTGAAGCTTTCTTT

d_gene: TRBD2
len: 15
abundance: once
j_gene: TRBJ2-2
v_gene: TRBV9
CDR3aa: CASSVRDYHTGELFF
CDR3nt: TGTGCCAGCAGCGTCCGGGACTACCATACCGGGGAGCTGTTTTTT

d_gene: TRBD1
len: 15
abundance: -
j_gene: TRBJ1-1
v_gene: TRBV5-1
CDR3aa: CASSVSGTGSTEAFF
CDR3nt: TGCGCCAGCAGCGTATCCGGGACAGGGTCTACTGAAGCTTTCTTT

d_gene: TRBD1
len: 16
abundance: once
j_gene: TRBJ2-1
v_gene: TRBV4-1
CDR3aa: CASSPRGTGSYNEQFF
CDR3nt: TGCGCCAGCAGCCCCCGGGGGACAGGCTCCTACAATGAGCAGTTCTTC

d_gene: TRBD1
len: 14
abundance: -
j_gene: TRBJ2-7
v_gene: TRBV9
CDR3aa: CASSVAQGGYEQYF
CDR3nt: TGTGCCAGCAGCGTAGCACAGGGGGGATACGAGCAGTACTTC

d_gene: -
len: 13
abundance: -
j_gene: TRBJ1-6
v_gene: TRBV29-1
CDR3aa: CSAQTATNSPLHF
CDR3nt: TGCAGCGCCCAGACAGCGACCAATTCACCCCTCCACTTT

d_gene: TRBD2
len: 15
abundance: -
j_gene: TRBJ2-5
v_gene: TRBV7-9
CDR3aa: CASSPLAGRQETQYF
CDR3nt: TGTGCCAGCAGCCCCCTAGCGGGCCGCCAAGAGACCCAGTACTTC

d_gene: TRBD2
len: 20
abundance: -
j_gene: TRBJ2-3
v_gene: TRBV7-8
CDR3aa: CASSLGLYGTSGGETDTQYF
CDR3nt: TGTGCCAGCAGCTTAGGTCTCTACGGGACTAGCGGGGGGGAGACAGATACGCAGTATTTT

d_gene: -
len: 15
abundance: -
j_gene: TRBJ2-7
v_gene: TRBV7-2
CDR3aa: CASSPRRGPAYEQYF
CDR3nt: TGTGCCAGCAGCCCTCGGCGGGGCCCTGCCTACGAGCAGTACTTC

d_gene: TRBD1
len: 17
abundance: -
j_gene: TRBJ1-6
v_gene: TRBV14
CDR3aa: CASSQGRTGGFNSPLHF
CDR3nt: TGTGCCAGCAGCCAAGGGAGGACAGGGGGATTTAATTCACCCCTCCACTTT

d_gene: -
len: 17
abundance: few
j_gene: TRBJ1-1
v_gene: TRBV27
CDR3aa: CASSLSRPRGGNTEAFF
CDR3nt: TGTGCCAGCAGTTTATCCCGGCCAAGGGGGGGGAACACTGAAGCTTTCTTT

d_gene: TRBD2
len: 12
abundance: few
j_gene: TRBJ2-7
v_gene: TRBV18
CDR3aa: CASSRGGGEQYF
CDR3nt: TGTGCCAGCTCACGGGGGGGAGGCGAGCAGTACTTC

d_gene: TRBD1
len: 15
abundance: -
j_gene: TRBJ1-2
v_gene: TRBV5-1
CDR3aa: CASSLRQGSNYGYTF
CDR3nt: TGCGCCAGCAGCTTGAGACAGGGATCTAACTATGGCTACACCTTC

d_gene: TRBD1
len: 17
abundance: once
j_gene: TRBJ2-4
v_gene: TRBV30
CDR3aa: CAWDESSTGYPKNIQYF
CDR3nt: TGTGCCTGGGACGAGAGTTCGACAGGGTACCCCAAAAACATTCAGTACTTC

d_gene: TRBD2
len: 16
abundance: -
j_gene: TRBJ2-5
v_gene: TRBV5-1
CDR3aa: CASSLRAGGDQETQYF
CDR3nt: TGCGCCAGCAGCTTGAGGGCGGGGGGCGACCAAGAGACCCAGTACTTC

d_gene: TRBD1
len: 13
abundance: -
j_gene: TRBJ2-3
v_gene: TRBV27
CDR3aa: CASRGTGPDTQYF
CDR3nt: TGTGCCAGCAGGGGGACAGGGCCGGATACGCAGTATTTT

d_gene: TRBD2
len: 15
abundance: once
j_gene: TRBJ2-2
v_gene: TRBV6-5
CDR3aa: CASTSGGADTGELFF
CDR3nt: TGTGCCAGCACTAGCGGGGGGGCAGACACCGGGGAGCTGTTTTTT

d_gene: -
len: 15
abundance: -
j_gene: TRBJ2-2
v_gene: TRBV3-1/TRBV3-2
CDR3aa: CASSHGGSNTGELFF
CDR3nt: TGTGCCAGCAGCCACGGGGGATCGAACACCGGGGAGCTGTTTTTT

d_gene: TRBD1
len: 15
abundance: few
j_gene: TRBJ2-2
v_gene: TRBV11-2
CDR3aa: CASSLEQGGTGELFF
CDR3nt: TGTGCCAGCAGCTTAGAACAGGGGGGCACCGGGGAGCTGTTTTTT

d_gene: TRBD1
len: 15
abundance: -
j_gene: TRBJ2-1
v_gene: TRBV24-1
CDR3aa: CATSGNRGTYNEQFF
CDR3nt: TGTGCCACCAGTGGGAACAGGGGTACCTACAATGAGCAGTTCTTC

d_gene: -
len: 16
abundance: -
j_gene: TRBJ2-1
v_gene: TRBV7-2
CDR3aa: CASSFSRISTYNEQFF
CDR3nt: TGTGCCAGCAGCTTTAGCCGGATCTCTACCTACAATGAGCAGTTCTTC

d_gene: TRBD2
len: 15
abundance: -
j_gene: TRBJ2-7
v_gene: TRBV5-1
CDR3aa: CASRRTSGGIYEQYF
CDR3nt: TGCGCCAGCAGGCGGACTAGCGGGGGAATTTACGAGCAGTACTTC

d_gene: -
len: 13
abundance: -
j_gene: TRBJ1-1
v_gene: TRBV6-2/TRBV6-3
CDR3aa: CASSYLGGAEAFF
CDR3nt: TGTGCCAGCAGTTACCTAGGAGGTGCTGAAGCTTTCTTT

d_gene: -
len: 11
abundance: -
j_gene: TRBJ2-1
v_gene: TRBV7-9
CDR3aa: CASTNGDEQFF
CDR3nt: TGTGCCAGCACCAACGGGGATGAGCAGTTCTTC

d_gene: -
len: 15
abundance: -
j_gene: TRBJ2-7
v_gene: TRBV29-1
CDR3aa: CSVEGTVKGAYEQYF
CDR3nt: TGCAGCGTTGAAGGGACTGTAAAGGGGGCCTACGAGCAGTACTTC

d_gene: -
len: 15
abundance: once
j_gene: TRBJ2-3
v_gene: TRBV9
CDR3aa: CASSVEEGNTDTQYF
CDR3nt: TGTGCCAGCAGCGTAGAGGAGGGAAACACAGATACGCAGTATTTT

d_gene: -
len: 13
abundance: -
j_gene: TRBJ1-1
v_gene: TRBV28
CDR3aa: CASSFTGDTEAFF
CDR3nt: TGTGCCAGCAGTTTTACGGGGGACACTGAAGCTTTCTTT

d_gene: TRBD1
len: 14
abundance: -
j_gene: TRBJ1-3
v_gene: TRBV5-1
CDR3aa: CASSQGAGGNTIYF
CDR3nt: TGCGCCAGCAGCCAGGGGGCCGGAGGAAACACCATATATTTT

d_gene: -
len: 15
abundance: -
j_gene: TRBJ1-1
v_gene: TRBV15
CDR3aa: CATSRGNRAYTEAFF
CDR3nt: TGTGCCACCAGCAGAGGAAACAGGGCGTACACTGAAGCTTTCTTT

d_gene: -
len: 18
abundance: -
j_gene: TRBJ1-6
v_gene: TRBV11-2
CDR3aa: CASSLARWGESYNSPLHF
CDR3nt: TGTGCCAGCAGCTTAGCTCGGTGGGGAGAATCCTATAATTCACCCCTCCACTTT

d_gene: -
len: 14
abundance: once
j_gene: TRBJ1-5
v_gene: TRBV6-5
CDR3aa: CASSYSREVGTQHF
CDR3nt: TGTGCCAGCAGTTACTCGCGGGAGGTCGGGACCCAGCATTTT

d_gene: -
len: 15
abundance: -
j_gene: TRBJ1-2
v_gene: TRBV21-1
CDR3aa: CASSSHRRRGEGYTF
CDR3nt: TGTGCCAGCAGCAGCCACAGGCGGCGGGGAGAGGGCTACACCTTC

d_gene: -
len: 13
abundance: few
j_gene: TRBJ1-3
v_gene: TRBV7-9
CDR3aa: CASSPGAGNTIYF
CDR3nt: TGTGCCAGCAGCCCTGGGGCCGGAAACACCATATATTTT

d_gene: TRBD2
len: 15
abundance: -
j_gene: TRBJ2-7
v_gene: TRBV7-2
CDR3aa: CASSLARTSSYEQYF
CDR3nt: TGTGCCAGCAGCCTCGCCAGGACTAGCTCCTACGAGCAGTACTTC

d_gene: -
len: 11
abundance: -
j_gene: TRBJ2-1
v_gene: TRBV2
CDR3aa: CATGHNNEQFF
CDR3nt: TGTGCCACTGGCCACAACAATGAGCAGTTCTTC

d_gene: -
len: 15
abundance: -
j_gene: TRBJ1-2
v_gene: TRBV7-9
CDR3aa: CASSLDGDRIRGYTF
CDR3nt: TGTGCCAGCAGCTTAGACGGAGACAGGATAAGGGGCTACACCTTC

d_gene: TRBD1
len: 15
abundance: -
j_gene: TRBJ2-7
v_gene: TRBV6-6
CDR3aa: CASSYSGQWEKGQYF
CDR3nt: TGTGCCAGCAGTTACTCGGGACAGTGGGAGAAGGGGCAGTACTTC

d_gene: -
len: 15
abundance: -
j_gene: TRBJ1-4
v_gene: TRBV5-1
CDR3aa: CASSLGQTTNEKLFF
CDR3nt: TGCGCCAGCAGCTTGGGACAGACAACTAATGAAAAACTGTTTTTT

d_gene: TRBD2
len: 13
abundance: -
j_gene: TRBJ2-7
v_gene: TRBV3-1/TRBV3-2
CDR3aa: CASSVRGGVEQYF
CDR3nt: TGTGCCAGCTCCGTACGGGGGGGCGTGGAGCAGTACTTC

d_gene: -
len: 15
abundance: -
j_gene: TRBJ1-1
v_gene: TRBV9
CDR3aa: CASSVLMGQGTEAFF
CDR3nt: TGTGCCAGCAGCGTTTTGATGGGGCAGGGCACTGAAGCTTTCTTT